This TCR beta chain derives from a study of cytomegalovirus exposure and HLA in healthy donors. Study-wide findings and caveats: Reportedly, a later analysis found an Asian-associated ancestry cluster had fewer N-insertions than the roughly 630-donor mean. Later genetic work tied a missense DCLRE1C variant to beta-chain V and J trimming.

The study ran its PCR with 60 Vbeta and 13 Jbeta primers. TCRdb keeps only in-frame clones here, not all; method: immunoSEQ multiplex PCR. The sample gives 100,000 to 150,000 clones, approximately 80% of which show up once; 0.8% to 0.95% is in the top ten. Regarding this clone: Its antigen is unidentified.

The CDR3 contains 15 residues. Trimming pared 4 bases from V and 0 bases from J, leaving 13 bases between. Germline values: CDR1 SGHRS, CDR2 YFSETQ. Each donor was healthy, and each was a bone marrow donor. The sample taken for sequencing was PBMCs. The gene calls are TRBV5-1 and TRBJ2-5, with D tentatively TRBD2 (6 bases). The receptor was isolated from a woman between 55 and 75 years old in good health and CMV-seronegative. The CDR3 spells CASSRVLANQETQYF. CDR3 nucleotide sequence: TGCGCCAGCAGCCGAGTCCTAGCGAACCAAGAGACCCAGTACTTC.